The 20 T cell receptor beta chains in this list originate from one sample, sequenced in a study of T cell changes during pregnancy in multiple sclerosis. TCRdb keeps only in-frame clones here, not all; method: immunoSEQ multiplex PCR. The sample includes 30,000 to 40,000 clones, about 88% of them seen just once. Sequencing used CD8+ T cells from peripheral blood mononuclear cells, obtained in the second trimester of pregnancy. All receptors derive from a female donor with multiple sclerosis, enrolled in a pregnancy study.

The chain combines TRBV29-1 with TRBJ2-7; tentative D call: TRBD1 (6 bases). The germline V gene encodes CDR1 SQVTM and CDR2 ANQGSEA. The length of the CDR3 is 13 residues. Between the trimmed V and J ends, which lost 7 bases and 5 bases, there was a span of 18 bases. CDR3 nucleotide sequence: TGCAGCGCCCTTACAGGGCTGGGGGACGAGCAGTACTTC. Translated: CSALTGLGDEQYF.

V usage is TRBV30 and J usage is TRBJ1-2; TRBD1 matches 7 bases. Looked up from germline, CDR1 is GTSNPN and CDR2 is SVGIG (reference sequence). This CDR3 spans 13 amino acids. Losses at the gene ends were 4 bases for V and 4 bases for J; bases not matched to a gene: 6. The CDR3 DNA sequence: TGTGCCTGGACTCCCCCAGGGGGCTATGGCTACACCTTC. Its translation is CAWTPPGGYGYTF.

The V and J genes are TRBV28 and TRBJ2-2; D might be TRBD2 (7 bases). V lost 9 bases, J lost 6 bases, and 11 bases lay in between. The CDR3 extends over 12 amino acids. Germline CDR1 MDHEN, CDR2 SYDVKM. The CDR3 loop reads CASGGGAGELFF. CDR3 DNA sequence: TGTGCCAGTGGGGGGGGCGCCGGGGAGCTGTTTTTT.

The rearrangement uses TRBV5-6 and TRBJ2-1; 7 bases are shared with TRBD2. From germline, CDR1 is SGHDT and CDR2 YYEEEE. The CDR3 sequence is 14 residues long. Trimming cost V 4 bases and J 4 bases; bases outside gene matches: 5. Written as DNA, the CDR3 is TGTGCCAGCAGCAAAGGACTAGGGTACAATGAGCAGTTCTTC. It specifies CASSKGLGYNEQFF.

CDR3 nucleotides: TGCGCCAGCAGCTTGACCAGGGGTAAAGGGCAGTTCTTC. Translated: CASSLTRGKGQFF. V usage is TRBV5-1 and J usage is TRBJ2-1, with D possibly TRBD1 on 6 matching bases. This CDR3 comprises 13 residues. The V and J ends lost 1 base and 12 bases respectively, with 14 bases between them. The germline CDR1 and CDR2 sequences are SGHRS and YFSETQ.

This clone occurred once. The rearrangement links TRBV5-6 to TRBJ2-7, with D possibly matching TRBD1 (5 bases). The germline V gene encodes CDR1 SGHDT and CDR2 YYEEEE. The CDR3 totals 13 residues. V was cut by 4 bases and J by 4 bases, with 12 bases left in between. The CDR3 is CASSQGRGYEQYF. CDR3 nucleotide sequence: TGTGCCAGCAGCCAAGGAAGGGGTTACGAGCAGTACTTC.

The chain recombines TRBV27 with TRBJ1-1; no reliable D call. CDR1 is MNHEY, CDR2 SMNVEV, per germline (reference sequence). The ends were cut back, 5 bases at V and 6 bases at J, with 13 bases in the middle. This CDR3 region has 13 residues. The CDR3 here is CASSPNPLAEAFF. The CDR3 DNA sequence: TGTGCCAGCAGTCCCAACCCACTCGCTGAAGCTTTCTTT.

This clone was picked up a small number of times. This chain uses TRBV19 with TRBJ2-1; 12 bases line up with TRBD2. The CDR3 loop spans 16 amino acids. CDR1 is LNHDA, CDR2 SQIVND, per germline (reference sequence). The J segment lost 6 bases and the V segment lost 3 bases, leaving 6 bases of the junction unmatched. CDR3 sequence reads: CASSILAGGMGNEQFF. The CDR3 region has the DNA TGTGCCAGTAGTATTCTAGCGGGAGGGATGGGCAATGAGCAGTTCTTC. Looking up the rest from reference TRBV19 and TRBJ2-1 gives the full variable domain: DGGITQSPKYLFRKEGQNVTLSCEQNLNHDAMYWYRQDPGQGLRLIYYSQIVNDFQKGDIAEGYSVSREKKESFPLTVTSAQKNPTAFYLCASSILAGGMGNEQFFGPGTRLTVL.

The rearrangement links TRBV14 to TRBJ1-6; D call uncertain. Germline loops: CDR1 SGHDN, CDR2 FVKESK. The CDR3 extends over 12 amino acids. Trimming stripped 2 bases from V and 9 bases from J, with 5 bases between. The CDR3 DNA reads as TGTGCCAGCAGCCAACGAGGTTCACCCCTCCACTTT. Translation gives CASSQRGSPLHF.

The V gene is TRBV6-1, the J gene TRBJ2-7; D not certain. CDR3 length: 15 residues. Germline V gives CDR1 MNHNS, CDR2 SASEGT. V gave up 2 bases and J gave up 3 bases, with 14 bases separating them. CDR3 coding DNA: TGTGCCAGCAGTGAAATGGAGCGAGGTCGCTACGAGCAGTACTTC. Its translation: CASSEMERGRYEQYF.

The V gene is TRBV11-2, the J gene TRBJ2-3, with 12 bases fitting TRBD2. The germline gives CDR1 SGHAT, CDR2 FQNNGV. The CDR3 runs to 17 residues. V shed 1 base and J 3 bases; nucleotides not matched to a gene: 5. The CDR3 region is CASSLGTSGARTDTQYF. The CDR3 coding sequence is TGTGCCAGCAGCTTAGGGACTAGCGGGGCGAGGACAGATACGCAGTATTTT.

V is TRBV9 and J is TRBJ1-2; 8 bases agree with TRBD1. Trimming took 2 bases from V and 5 from J; bases not matched to a gene: 2. Per germline, CDR1 SGDLS and CDR2 YYNGEE. The CDR3 is 13 residues long. The CDR3 bases are TGTGCCAGCAGCGTGCAGGGGGCTTATGGCTACACCTTC. Translated, it gives CASSVQGAYGYTF.

This clone was seen once. The CDR3 DNA reads as TGTGCCAGCAGTTACCCCGGGGACAGTGCGCAGTATTTT. Its translation: CASSYPGDSAQYF. The chain is built from TRBV6-5 and TRBJ2-3, with 7 bases matching TRBD1. Trimming removed 2 bases from V and 10 bases from J; junction bases left unmatched: 6. This CDR3 comprises 13 residues. Germline CDR1 reads MNHEY; CDR2 reads SVGAGI.

The genes are TRBV5-5 and TRBJ1-1; no definite D call. Germline V gives CDR1 SGHKS, CDR2 YYEKEE (reference sequence). This CDR3 spans 12 amino acids. Trimming took 4 bases from V and 6 from J, leaving 10 bases between them. As DNA, the CDR3 is TGTGCCAGCAGCACGAGTAACCCTGAAGCTTTCTTT. The encoded protein is CASSTSNPEAFF.

J is TRBJ2-7 and V is TRBV16; TRBD1 matches at 7 bases. The CDR3 spans 16 residues. The V gene end was trimmed by 0 bases and the J gene end by 3 bases; junction bases not matched to a gene: 8. CDR1 and CDR2 from the germline V gene are KGHSY and FQNENV. The CDR3 nucleotides read TGTGCCAGCAGCCAATCAACCAGGGGGTATTTCTACGAGCAGTACTTC. This encodes CASSQSTRGYFYEQYF.

The CDR3 coding sequence is TGTGCCAGCAGGGGACAGTACTATGGCTACACCTTC. Its translation: CASRGQYYGYTF. The chain carries TRBV2 and TRBJ1-2, with 7 bases lining up with TRBD1. The CDR3 runs 12 residues. From germline, CDR1 is SNHLY and CDR2 FYNNEI. The V segment lost 6 bases and the J segment 3 bases; nucleotides outside the gene matches: 1. The full variable domain, rest sourced from reference TRBV2 and TRBJ1-2, is EPEVTQTPSHQVTQMGQEVILRCVPISNHLYFYWYRQILGQKVEFLVSFYNNEISEKSEIFDDQFSVERPDGSNFTLKIRSTKLEDSAMYFCASRGQYYGYTFGSGTRLTVV.

The chain couples TRBV5-6 to TRBJ1-1, with 8 bases lining up with TRBD1. J gave up 5 bases and V 4 bases, and 10 bases lay outside the gene matches. The CDR3 length is 15 residues. Per the germline V gene, CDR1 is SGHDT and CDR2 is YYEEEE. CDR3 in DNA: TGTGCCAGCAGCATAAGTGGGACAGGCAGAACTGAAGCTTTCTTT. As protein: CASSISGTGRTEAFF. Using reference TRBV5-6 and TRBJ1-1 for the parts outside the CDR3, the full variable domain is DAGVTQSPTHLIKTRGQQVTLRCSPKSGHDTVSWYQQALGQGPQFIFQYYEEEERQRGNFPDRFSGHQFPNYSSELNVNALLLGDSALYLCASSISGTGRTEAFFGQGTRLTVV.

This clone was counted a single time. V gene TRBV15 combines with J gene TRBJ2-1; 8 nucleotides line up with TRBD2. The CDR3 loop spans 16 amino acids. Looked up from germline, CDR1 is LNHNV and CDR2 is YYDKDF (reference sequence). Trimming cost V 0 bases and J 6 bases; bases outside gene matches: 7. In DNA form, the CDR3 reads TGTGCCACCAGCAGAGATGAACGGGAGGGGAGCAATGAGCAGTTCTTC. It codes for CATSRDEREGSNEQFF.

The chain combines TRBV9 with TRBJ2-1; TRBD1 aligns across 7 bases. Per the germline V gene, CDR1 is SGDLS and CDR2 is YYNGEE. V lost 5 bases, J lost 5 bases, and 13 bases stayed unmatched. This CDR3 is built from 16 residues. The CDR3 reads CASSEPLETGNNEQFF. Written as DNA, the CDR3 is TGTGCCAGCAGTGAGCCTTTGGAGACAGGGAACAATGAGCAGTTCTTC.

The V and J genes are TRBV15 and TRBJ1-4; 8 bases align to TRBD1. This CDR3 contains 17 residues. Per germline, CDR1 LNHNV and CDR2 YYDKDF (reference sequence). V was pared by 3 bases and J by 7 bases, with 13 bases of the junction left unmatched. This CDR3 reads CATSRRLRQGMGEKLFF. The CDR3, as DNA: TGTGCCACCAGCAGGCGCCTTCGACAGGGGATGGGTGAAAAACTGTTTTTT.